The source of this TCR beta chain is a study of T cells in Graves' hyperthyroidism and ophthalmopathy. The CDR3 totals 14 residues. Losses at the gene ends were 3 bases for V and 4 bases for J; bases not matched to a gene: 5. Per germline, CDR1 SNHLY and CDR2 FYNNEI. General observations from the study: Ophthalmopathy could be told apart from stable hyperthyroidism with a 13 V-J model.

The study defined stable Graves' hyperthyroidism as no ophthalmopathy progression within 18 months. TCR beta CDR3 region amplification was performed from RNA transcripts. First-round RT-PCR with HTBI primers amplified the TCR CDR3 region. TCRdb reanalysed the multiplex PCR reads using MiXCR and keeps one entry per CDR3 protein. The repertoire has approximately 400,000 distinct CDR3 sequences, under 15% of them found once; the top ten carry about 30%. This clonotype showed up many times. Its matching antigen is unknown. The receptor comes from a woman aged 30 to 39 with Graves' hyperthyroidism. The V gene is TRBV2, the J gene TRBJ2-5, with 7 bases identical to TRBD2. The sequencing input was blood. DNA of the CDR3: TGTGCCAGCAGTGACTCGGGGGGAGGAGAGACCCAGTACTTC. Its translation: CASSDSGGGETQYF. Full variable domain (rest looked up from reference TRBV2 and TRBJ2-5): EPEVTQTPSHQVTQMGQEVILRCVPISNHLYFYWYRQILGQKVEFLVSFYNNEISEKSEIFDDQFSVERPDGSNFTLKIRSTKLEDSAMYFCASSDSGGGETQYFGPGTRLLVL.